This paragraph reports one TCR beta chain. The clone's antigen remains unknown. No base-level quality is on record; no much larger clone is a single base apart. Collaborating institutions collected whole blood in K2EDTA tubes following their own protocols. Collaborator samples were shipped for TCRbeta analysis as frozen whole blood, isolated PBMCs, or DNA extracted from either sample type. This specimen comes from a study of blood T cell repertoires in COVID-19 (dated by TCRdb to 2020 to 2021). For context, the study as a whole: Collaborator samples came from the United States, Italy and Spain and covered acute and convalescent phases of COVID-19. The prospective study material was composed of cDNA or gDNA derived from T cells, B-cell-depleted T cells, or PBMCs. Subjects who had been exposed to COVID-19, were actively infected with it, or had recovered from it provided the deeply sampled blood TCRbeta repertoires that made up the dataset. The repertoires were made available in a free public database intended to serve as a resource for research on the immune response to SARS-CoV-2. The samples were drawn from two sources: the first 160 participants of the ongoing ImmuneRACE study, and approximately 1,300 subjects contributed by 6 global collaborators. The sample metadata nearly always contained a de-identified subject ID, COVID-19 status, age in years and sex. Where available, HLA class I and class II types were obtained from metadata supplied by the sample provider rather than from assay-based typing. Summary of the overall study and its limitations: The quantity of clinical and demographic metadata differed by source and by participant and was supplied without curation.

Reading the germline V gene gives CDR1 MNHEY and CDR2 SVGAGI. The CDR3 covers 14 residues, taking in both the cysteine and the phenylalanine. The sequence is cut down to CDR3 DNA, 42 bases in frame from base 1. V loses 6 bases of germline sequence and J loses 10 bases, and the interval between the two ends is 16 bases. The immunoSEQ Assay, a bias-controlled multiplex PCR, was used to amplify TCRbeta CDR3 regions from genomic DNA. Per the source publication's procedure: The number of nucleated cells in each sample was estimated by amplification of reference gene primers within the assay. To quantify the absolute abundance of each unique TCRbeta CDR3 rearrangement, sequence reads were collapsed and filtered. Productive Simpson clonality was computed per sample as the square root of Simpson's diversity index over productive rearrangements. In TCRdb, the immuneACCESS table is reduced to in-frame sequences with V and J assigned. These tables do not hold every clone; where another copy was compared, an unresolved V gene accounts for under half, and the others remain unexplained. From that table come the V and J calls and clone size; the DNA was used to work out D and trimming. For this sample there are tens of thousands of clones; over 75% appear just once. Roughly a tenth of the sample is taken by the ten largest.

This receptor was obtained from a human donor in a cohort sampled during active COVID-19. This sequence uses TRBV6-5 and TRBJ1-6; the D gene is unclear. Sequences were obtained from peripheral blood. At the DNA level, the sequence is TGTGCCAGCAGCCAGACTCGGGTCCGGTCACCCCTCCACTTT. Translated, this gives CASSQTRVRSPLHF.